The clone carrying this T cell receptor beta chain was seen at least ten times. The source of the sample is a study of low-dose radiotherapy and immunotherapy resistance in tumors. Study information: Intravenous ipilimumab 1 mg/kg every six weeks was given with nivolumab 240 mg every two weeks. The drug cyclophosphamide was given into a vein at 200 mg/m2 every two weeks, one day before radiation and immunotherapy. For four cycles from cycle 1 day 1, patients took 300 mg oral aspirin daily.

The time point denotes: after trial treatment. Treatment: LDRT plus nivolumab, ipilimumab, low-dose cyclophosphamide and aspirin (RACIN trial). It was nivolumab, ipilimumab, aspirin, low-dose cyclophosphamide and low-dose radiotherapy that donors received. With TRAV- and TRBV-specific primers, first-strand cDNA was made, covering the alpha and beta chains. Amplification, which lasted 20 PCR cycles, used a constant-region primer and V-primer adapter to amplify TCRs. One entry per CDR3 protein, called by TCRdb with MiXCR from the reads. This sample has around 84,000 distinct CDR3 sequences; 15% to 20% occur once, and the top ten carry less than 1.5%. The V gene lost 2 bases and the J gene lost 2 bases, with 7 bases spanning the gap. The CDR3 totals 13 residues. From germline, CDR1 is SGHTA and CDR2 FQGNSA.

The source of this sequence is a male donor with prostate cancer. The J gene is TRBJ2-7, the V gene TRBV7-2, with unresolved D. Here the sequenced sample was PBMCs, taken after low-dose radiotherapy plus immunotherapy. The CDR3 DNA reads TGTGCCAGCAGCTTACCAGGCGCCTACGAGCAGTACTTC. It translates to CASSLPGAYEQYF.